The clone carrying this T cell receptor beta chain appeared a few times. The CDR3 sequence is 11 residues long. Trimming stripped 5 bases from V and 5 bases from J, with 5 bases between. Germline V gene sequence: CDR1 MNHEY, CDR2 SVGAGI. TCRdb reprocessed the RT-PCR reads with MiXCR, giving one entry per CDR3 protein. The sample yields approximately 150,000 distinct CDR3 sequences, nearly 25% seen once. This sample was included in a study of patients and donors after allogeneic stem cell transplantation. Sample: blood, either unsorted or a sorted T cell fraction (not recorded which). V usage is TRBV6-5 and J usage is TRBJ2-3; no clear D. The sequence was collected from a human donor who was either an allogeneic HSCT recipient or a stem cell or donor lymphocyte infusion donor (not recorded which). It is not recorded whose cells these are; they may come from a transplant donor. The CDR3 sequence: CASSPEDTQYF. The CDR3 DNA sequence: TGTGCCAGCAGTCCCGAAGATACGCAGTATTTT.